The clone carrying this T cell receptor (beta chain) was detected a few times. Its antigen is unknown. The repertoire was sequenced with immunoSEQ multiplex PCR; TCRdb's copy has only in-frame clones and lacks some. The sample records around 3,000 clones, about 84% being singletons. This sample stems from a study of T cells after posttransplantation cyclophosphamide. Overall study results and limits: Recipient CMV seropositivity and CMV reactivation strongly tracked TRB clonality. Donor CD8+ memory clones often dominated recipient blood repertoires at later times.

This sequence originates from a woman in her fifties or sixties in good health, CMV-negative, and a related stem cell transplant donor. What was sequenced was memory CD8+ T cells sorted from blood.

The CDR3 DNA is TGTGCCAGTAGTATAGTGCCGATGGGAGACTATGGCTACACCTTC. Its translation is CASSIVPMGDYGYTF. V usage is TRBV19 and J usage is TRBJ1-2, with D unclear. The CDR3 contains 15 residues. Deletions cut 1 base from V and 3 bases from J, with 12 bases between. CDR1 and CDR2 from the germline V gene are LNHDA and SQIVND (reference sequence).